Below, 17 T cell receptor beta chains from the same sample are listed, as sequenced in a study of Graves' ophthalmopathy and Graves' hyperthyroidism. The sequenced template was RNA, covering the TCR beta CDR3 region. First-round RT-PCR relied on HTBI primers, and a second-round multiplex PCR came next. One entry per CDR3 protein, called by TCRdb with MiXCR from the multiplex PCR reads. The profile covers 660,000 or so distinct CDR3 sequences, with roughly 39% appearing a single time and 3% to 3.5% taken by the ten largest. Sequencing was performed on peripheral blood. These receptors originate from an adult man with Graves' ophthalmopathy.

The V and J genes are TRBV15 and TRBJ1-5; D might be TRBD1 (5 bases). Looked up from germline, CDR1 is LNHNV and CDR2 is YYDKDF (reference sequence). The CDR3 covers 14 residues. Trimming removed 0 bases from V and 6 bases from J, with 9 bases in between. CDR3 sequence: CATSRETGTQPQHF. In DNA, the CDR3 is TGTGCCACCAGCAGAGAAACGGGGACTCAGCCCCAGCATTTT.

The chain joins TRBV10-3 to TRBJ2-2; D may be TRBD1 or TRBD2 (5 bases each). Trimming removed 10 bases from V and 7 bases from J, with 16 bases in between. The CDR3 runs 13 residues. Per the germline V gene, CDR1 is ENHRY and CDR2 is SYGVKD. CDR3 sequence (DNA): TGTGCCAGCAGACTGGGACCTTTCGGGGAGCTGTTTTTT. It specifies CASRLGPFGELFF.

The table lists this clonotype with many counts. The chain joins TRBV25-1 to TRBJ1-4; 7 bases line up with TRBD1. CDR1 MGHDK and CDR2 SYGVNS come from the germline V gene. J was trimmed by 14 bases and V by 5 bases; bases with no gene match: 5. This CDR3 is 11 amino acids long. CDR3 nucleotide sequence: TGTGCCAGCAGTAGAGACAGGGTCCTGTTTTTT. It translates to CASSRDRVLFF.

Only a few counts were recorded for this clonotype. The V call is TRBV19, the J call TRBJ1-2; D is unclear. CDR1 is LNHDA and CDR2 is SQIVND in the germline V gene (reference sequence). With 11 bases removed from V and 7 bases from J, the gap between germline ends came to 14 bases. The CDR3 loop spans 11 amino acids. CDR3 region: CAWTAPGGYTF. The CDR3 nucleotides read TGTGCCTGGACGGCCCCTGGTGGCTACACCTTC.

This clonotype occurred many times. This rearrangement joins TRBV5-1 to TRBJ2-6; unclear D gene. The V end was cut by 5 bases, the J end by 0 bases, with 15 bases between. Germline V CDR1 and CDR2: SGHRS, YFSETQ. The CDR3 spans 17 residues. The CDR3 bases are TGCGCCAGCAGTCCCTTGGGCCCCTCCTCTGGGGCCAACGTCCTGACTTTC. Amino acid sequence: CASSPLGPSSGANVLTF.

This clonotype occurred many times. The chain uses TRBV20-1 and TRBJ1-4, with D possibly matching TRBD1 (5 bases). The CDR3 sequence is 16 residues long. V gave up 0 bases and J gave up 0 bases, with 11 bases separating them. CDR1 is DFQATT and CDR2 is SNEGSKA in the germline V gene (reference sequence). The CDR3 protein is CSAREGGLATNEKLFF. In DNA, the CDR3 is TGCAGTGCTAGAGAGGGGGGATTAGCAACTAATGAAAAACTGTTTTTT.

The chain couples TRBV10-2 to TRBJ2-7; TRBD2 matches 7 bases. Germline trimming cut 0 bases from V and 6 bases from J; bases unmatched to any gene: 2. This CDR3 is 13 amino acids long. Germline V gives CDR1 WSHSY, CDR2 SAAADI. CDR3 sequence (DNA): TGCGCCAGCAGTGAGTCTAGGACTAGCGAGCAGTACTTC. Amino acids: CASSESRTSEQYF.

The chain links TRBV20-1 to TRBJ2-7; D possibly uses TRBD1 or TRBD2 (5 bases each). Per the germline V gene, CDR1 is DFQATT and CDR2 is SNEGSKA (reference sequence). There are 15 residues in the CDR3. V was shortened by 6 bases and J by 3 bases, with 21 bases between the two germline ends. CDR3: CSATRPGSDIYEQYF. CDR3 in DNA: TGCAGTGCCACCAGGCCGGGATCGGACATCTACGAGCAGTACTTC.

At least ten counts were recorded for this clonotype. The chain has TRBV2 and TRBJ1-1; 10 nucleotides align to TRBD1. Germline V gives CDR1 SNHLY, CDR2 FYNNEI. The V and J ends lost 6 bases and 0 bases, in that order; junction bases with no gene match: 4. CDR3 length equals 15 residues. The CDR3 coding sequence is TGTGCCAGCAGAGGGGACAGGGGCATGAACACTGAAGCTTTCTTT. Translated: CASRGDRGMNTEAFF.

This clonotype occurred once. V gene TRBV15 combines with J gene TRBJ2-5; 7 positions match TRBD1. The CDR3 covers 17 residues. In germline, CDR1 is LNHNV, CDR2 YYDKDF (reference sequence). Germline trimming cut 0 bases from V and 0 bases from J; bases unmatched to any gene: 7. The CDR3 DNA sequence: TGTGCCACCAGCAGAGATCCCCAAGACAGGGACCAAGAGACCCAGTACTTC. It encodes CATSRDPQDRDQETQYF.

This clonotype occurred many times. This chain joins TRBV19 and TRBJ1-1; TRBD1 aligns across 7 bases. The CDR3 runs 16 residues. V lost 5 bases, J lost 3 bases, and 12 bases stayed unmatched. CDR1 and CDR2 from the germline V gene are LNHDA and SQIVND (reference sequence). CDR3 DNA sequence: TGTGCCAGTAGTGCCGACAGGGATCCTATTTACACTGAAGCTTTCTTT. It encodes CASSADRDPIYTEAFF. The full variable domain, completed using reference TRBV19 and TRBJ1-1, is DGGITQSPKYLFRKEGQNVTLSCEQNLNHDAMYWYRQDPGQGLRLIYYSQIVNDFQKGDIAEGYSVSREKKESFPLTVTSAQKNPTAFYLCASSADRDPIYTEAFFGQGTRLTVV.

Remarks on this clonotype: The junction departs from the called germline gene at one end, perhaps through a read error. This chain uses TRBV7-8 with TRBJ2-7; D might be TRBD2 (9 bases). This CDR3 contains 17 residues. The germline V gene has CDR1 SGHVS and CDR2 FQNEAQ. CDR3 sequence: CASSFAGGGRAAYGQYF. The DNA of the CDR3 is TGTGCCAGCAGCTTTGCAGGGGGCGGGAGGGCCGCTTACGGGCAGTACTTC.

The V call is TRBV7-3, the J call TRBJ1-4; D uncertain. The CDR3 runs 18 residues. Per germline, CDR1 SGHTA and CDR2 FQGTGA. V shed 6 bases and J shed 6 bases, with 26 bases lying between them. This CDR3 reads CASRHINDIAALHEKLFF. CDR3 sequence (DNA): TGTGCCAGCAGACACATTAATGACATCGCAGCCCTCCATGAAAAACTGTTTTTT.

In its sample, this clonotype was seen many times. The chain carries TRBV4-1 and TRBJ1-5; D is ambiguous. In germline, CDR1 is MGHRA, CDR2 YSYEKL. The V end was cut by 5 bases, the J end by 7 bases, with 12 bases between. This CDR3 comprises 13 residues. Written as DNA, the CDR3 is TGCGCCAGCAGCGACCTTACGGGGCAGCCCCAGCATTTT. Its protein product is CASSDLTGQPQHF.

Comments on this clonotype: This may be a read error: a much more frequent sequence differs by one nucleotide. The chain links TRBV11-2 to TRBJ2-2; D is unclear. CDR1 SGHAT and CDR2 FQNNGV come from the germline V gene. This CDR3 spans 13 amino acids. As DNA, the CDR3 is TGTGCCGGCAGTGCCCAGGTGTCCGGGGAGCTGTTTTTT. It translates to CAGSAQVSGELFF.

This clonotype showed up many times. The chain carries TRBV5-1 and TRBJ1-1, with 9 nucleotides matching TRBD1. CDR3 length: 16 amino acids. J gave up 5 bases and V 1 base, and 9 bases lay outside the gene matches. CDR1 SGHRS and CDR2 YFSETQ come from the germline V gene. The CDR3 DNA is TGCGCCAGCAGCTTGACAGGGGGCGAAGTACGGACTGAAGCTTTCTTT. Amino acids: CASSLTGGEVRTEAFF.

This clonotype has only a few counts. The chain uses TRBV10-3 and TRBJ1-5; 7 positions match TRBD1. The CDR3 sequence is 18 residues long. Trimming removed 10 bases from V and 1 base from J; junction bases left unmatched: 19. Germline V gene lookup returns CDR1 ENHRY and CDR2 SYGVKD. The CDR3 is CASFQRQGSYLSNQPQHF. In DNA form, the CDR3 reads TGTGCCAGTTTTCAAAGACAGGGCTCCTACTTAAGCAATCAGCCCCAGCATTTT.